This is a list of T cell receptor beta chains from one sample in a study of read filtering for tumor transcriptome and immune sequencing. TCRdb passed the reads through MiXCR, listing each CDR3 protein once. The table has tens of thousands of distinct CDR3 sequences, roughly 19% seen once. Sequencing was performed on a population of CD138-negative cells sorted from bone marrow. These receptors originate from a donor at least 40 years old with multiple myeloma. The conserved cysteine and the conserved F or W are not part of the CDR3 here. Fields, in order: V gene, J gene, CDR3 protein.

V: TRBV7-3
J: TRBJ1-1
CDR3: ASSLLWDVF

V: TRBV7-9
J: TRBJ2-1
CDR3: ASSALGLFNEQF

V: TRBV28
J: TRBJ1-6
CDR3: ASSPLGGPARSLH

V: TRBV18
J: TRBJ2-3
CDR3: ASSPVGGDTQC

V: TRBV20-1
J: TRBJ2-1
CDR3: SALLAGGEQF

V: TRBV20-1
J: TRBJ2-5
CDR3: SARAWTSLETQY

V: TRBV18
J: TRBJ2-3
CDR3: ASSPLEKADTQY

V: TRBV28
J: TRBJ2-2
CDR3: ASSLWSDQGELF

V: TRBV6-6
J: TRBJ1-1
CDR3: ASSSTGTTEAF

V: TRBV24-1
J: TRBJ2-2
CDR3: ATRPSGNVATGELF

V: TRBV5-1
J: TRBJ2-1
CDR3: ASSLGYVDEQF

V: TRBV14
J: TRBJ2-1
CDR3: VSSPQQGGYNEQF

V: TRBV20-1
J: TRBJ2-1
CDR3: SASDLYNEQF

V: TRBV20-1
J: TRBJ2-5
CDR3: SARDRVSSGETQY

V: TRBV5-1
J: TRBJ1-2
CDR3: ASSLTSVNYGYT

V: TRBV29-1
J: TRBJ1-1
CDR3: GVTNLANTETF

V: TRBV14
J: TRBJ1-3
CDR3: ASSQTTGIGNTIY

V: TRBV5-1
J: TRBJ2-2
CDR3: ASSFSWLRTGELF

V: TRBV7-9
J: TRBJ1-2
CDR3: ASSLTDRVFYGYT

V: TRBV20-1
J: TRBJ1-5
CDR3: SATGTAPYSNQPQH

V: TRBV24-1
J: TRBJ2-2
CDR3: ATSLAAANTGELF

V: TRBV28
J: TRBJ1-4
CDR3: ASSGAIRDLEKLF

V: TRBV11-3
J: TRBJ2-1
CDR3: ASSRIDGKSSYNEQF